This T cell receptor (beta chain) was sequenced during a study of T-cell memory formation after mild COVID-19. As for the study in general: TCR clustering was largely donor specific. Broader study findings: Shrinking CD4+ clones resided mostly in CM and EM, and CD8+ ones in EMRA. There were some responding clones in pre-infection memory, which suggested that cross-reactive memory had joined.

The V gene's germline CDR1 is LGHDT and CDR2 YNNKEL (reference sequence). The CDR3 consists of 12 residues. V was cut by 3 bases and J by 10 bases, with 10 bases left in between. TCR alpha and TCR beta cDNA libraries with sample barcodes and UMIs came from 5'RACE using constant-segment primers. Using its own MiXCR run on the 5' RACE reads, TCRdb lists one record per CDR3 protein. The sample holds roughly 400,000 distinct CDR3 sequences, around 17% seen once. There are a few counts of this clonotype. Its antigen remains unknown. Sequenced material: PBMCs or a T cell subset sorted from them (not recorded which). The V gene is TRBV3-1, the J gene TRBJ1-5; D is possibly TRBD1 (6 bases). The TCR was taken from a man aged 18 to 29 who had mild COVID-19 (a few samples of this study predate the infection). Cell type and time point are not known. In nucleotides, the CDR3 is TGTGCCAGCAGCCAGGGGGCGGGACCCCAGCATTTT. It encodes CASSQGAGPQHF.